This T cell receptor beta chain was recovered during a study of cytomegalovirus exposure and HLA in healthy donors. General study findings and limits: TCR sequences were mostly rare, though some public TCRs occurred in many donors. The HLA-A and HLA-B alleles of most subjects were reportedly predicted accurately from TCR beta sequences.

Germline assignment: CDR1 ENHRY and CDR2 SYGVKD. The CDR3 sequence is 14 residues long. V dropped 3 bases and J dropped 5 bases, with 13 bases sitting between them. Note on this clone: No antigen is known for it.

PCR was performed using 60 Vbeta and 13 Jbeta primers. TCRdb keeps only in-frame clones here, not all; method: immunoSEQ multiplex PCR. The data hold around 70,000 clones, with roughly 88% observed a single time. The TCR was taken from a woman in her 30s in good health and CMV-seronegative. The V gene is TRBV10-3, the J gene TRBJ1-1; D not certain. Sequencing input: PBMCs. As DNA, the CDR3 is TGTGCCATCAGTGACCGGCTAGCCGGGACTGAAGCTTTCTTT. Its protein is CAISDRLAGTEAFF.